The 31 T cell receptor beta chains below come from one sample, sequenced in a study of blood T cell repertoires in COVID-19. TCRdb's copy holds only in-frame clones and misses some; the assay was immunoSEQ multiplex PCR. The sample lists a few hundred thousand clones, roughly 84% occurring once. The source material was peripheral blood. The receptor source for this set is a human donor in a cohort sampled during active COVID-19.

The chain recombines TRBV29-1 with TRBJ2-1, with 8 bases fitting TRBD1. CDR1 is SQVTM and CDR2 is ANQGSEA in the germline V gene. This CDR3 is built from 12 residues. J was trimmed by 6 bases and V by 3 bases; bases with no gene match: 1. The CDR3 bases are TGCAGCGTTGACGACAGGGGCAATGAGCAGTTCTTC. It translates to CSVDDRGNEQFF.

This chain links TRBV10-3 with TRBJ2-7; D is possibly TRBD1 (5 bases). Trimming took 4 bases from V and 3 from J, leaving 10 bases between them. Germline CDR1 reads ENHRY; CDR2 reads SYGVKD. The CDR3 covers 13 residues. The CDR3 protein is CAISVSDIYEQYF. In nucleotides, the CDR3 is TGTGCCATCAGTGTATCGGACATCTACGAGCAGTACTTC.

J is TRBJ2-2 and V is TRBV28; D possibly corresponds to TRBD1 (6 bases). The V gene lost 9 bases and the J gene lost 7 bases, with 12 bases spanning the gap. Germline V gives CDR1 MDHEN, CDR2 SYDVKM. The CDR3 spans 12 residues. CDR3 nucleotide sequence: TGTGCCAGTGAACAGGGAAACGGGGAGCTGTTTTTT. Its protein product is CASEQGNGELFF.

V is TRBV5-1 and J is TRBJ2-7, with D maybe TRBD2 (5 bases). The CDR3 sequence is 14 residues long. Germline V gene data show CDR1 as SGHRS and CDR2 as YFSETQ. V dropped 4 bases and J dropped 0 bases, with 11 bases sitting between them. Here the CDR3 reads CASSVTGDSYEQYF. CDR3 nucleotides: TGCGCCAGCAGCGTTACCGGGGACTCCTACGAGCAGTACTTC.

The chain is built from TRBV28 and TRBJ1-1; TRBD1 matches at 8 bases. This CDR3 region has 17 residues. Germline lookup yields CDR1 MDHEN and CDR2 SYDVKM. With 6 bases clipped from V and 0 bases from J, the junction kept 12 bases outside the gene matches. CDR3 sequence (DNA): TGTGCCAGCAGCCTCCTCAGACAGGGGCGGGTGAACACTGAAGCTTTCTTT. Translated: CASSLLRQGRVNTEAFF.

The V and J genes are TRBV3-1 (or the pseudogene TRBV3-2) and TRBJ2-5, with 14 bases aligning to TRBD2. V shed 2 bases and J 3 bases; nucleotides not matched to a gene: 8. The germline CDR1 and CDR2 sequences are LGHDT and YNNKEL (reference sequence). The CDR3 loop spans 18 amino acids. The CDR3 sequence is CASSQRRGTSGRKETQYF. The CDR3 coding sequence is TGTGCCAGCAGCCAACGCAGAGGGACTAGCGGGAGAAAAGAGACCCAGTACTTC.

The sample holds many counts of this clone. The chain carries TRBV30 and TRBJ2-7; D might be TRBD2 (6 bases). CDR1 GTSNPN and CDR2 SVGIG come from the germline V gene (reference sequence). The germline V and J ends were trimmed by 5 bases and 0 bases, with 11 bases remaining between them. CDR3 length: 13 amino acids. For the CDR3, the DNA is TGTGCCTGGGGCGGGACTTCCTCCTACGAGCAGTACTTC. It encodes CAWGGTSSYEQYF.

This clone was found once. This sequence joins TRBV2 and TRBJ1-5; TRBD1 might be the D (5 bases). V lost 4 bases and J lost 1, with 14 bases in between. The CDR3 loop spans 16 amino acids. Germline lookup yields CDR1 SNHLY and CDR2 FYNNEI. The CDR3 nucleotides are TGTGCCAGCAGTGTGGGGGGGTCCGTGAGCAATCAGCCCCAGCATTTT. It codes for CASSVGGSVSNQPQHF.

The V and J genes are TRBV27 and TRBJ1-5, with D unresolved. Germline CDR1 is MNHEY and CDR2 is SMNVEV (reference sequence). CDR3 length equals 15 residues. V shed 7 bases and J shed 2 bases, with 15 bases lying between them. The CDR3 region is CASTTTADGNQPQHF. The CDR3 DNA follows: TGTGCCAGCACTACAACCGCGGATGGCAATCAGCCCCAGCATTTT.

This clone was seen a few times. The rearrangement uses TRBV4-1 and TRBJ1-2, with D unclear. The CDR3 has 15 amino acids. Trimming removed 1 base from V and 6 bases from J, with 15 bases in between. Germline V gives CDR1 MGHRA, CDR2 YSYEKL. The CDR3 sequence is CASSQAPAGGDGYTF. As DNA, the CDR3 is TGCGCCAGCAGCCAAGCCCCCGCCGGAGGTGATGGCTACACCTTC.

The chain is built from TRBV13 and TRBJ1-1, with 8 bases matching TRBD1. V trimming: 0 bases; J trimming: 4 bases; junction bases outside the gene matches: 7. Germline V lookup: CDR1 PRHDT, CDR2 FYEKMQ (reference sequence). The CDR3 loop spans 16 amino acids. The CDR3 reads CASSLGQGVGSTEAFF. CDR3 sequence (DNA): TGTGCCAGCAGCTTAGGACAGGGGGTTGGGAGCACTGAAGCTTTCTTT. The variable domain in full, completed from reference TRBV13 and TRBJ1-1, reads AAGVIQSPRHLIKEKRETATLKCYPIPRHDTVYWYQQGPGQDPQFLISFYEKMQSDKGSIPDRFSAQQFSDYHSELNMSSLELGDSALYFCASSLGQGVGSTEAFFGQGTRLTVV.

This clone came up a few times. The rearrangement uses TRBV7-9 and TRBJ1-4, with 10 bases fitting TRBD1. Germline V gene lookup returns CDR1 SEHNR and CDR2 FQNEAQ (reference sequence). V dropped 5 bases and J dropped 4; count of bases not matched to a gene: 13. The CDR3 spans 18 residues. CDR3 loop: CASSLGRQGAFGNEKLFF. In DNA, the CDR3 is TGTGCCAGCAGCCTGGGGAGACAGGGGGCTTTTGGTAATGAAAAACTGTTTTTT.

This chain joins TRBV27 and TRBJ2-7; 9 bases align to TRBD2. The CDR3 runs 15 residues. With 2 bases clipped from V and 4 bases from J, the junction kept 6 bases outside the gene matches. Germline CDR1 MNHEY, CDR2 SMNVEV (reference sequence). This CDR3 is CASSLLIAGVYEQYF. For the CDR3, the DNA is TGTGCCAGCAGTTTACTAATAGCGGGAGTGTACGAGCAGTACTTC.

Here the CDR3 reads CASSEAAVTGLLETQYF. The CDR3 DNA reads TGTGCCAGCAGTGAAGCGGCGGTCACGGGGTTGCTGGAGACCCAGTACTTC. The V and J genes are TRBV6-1 and TRBJ2-5; perhaps TRBD2 as D (5 bases). The CDR3 runs to 17 residues. CDR1 is MNHNS, CDR2 SASEGT, per germline. V dropped 0 bases and J dropped 5 bases, with 19 bases sitting between them.

V gene TRBV7-8 combines with J gene TRBJ2-7; TRBD1 might be the D (5 bases). The CDR3 is made up of 15 amino acids. The V gene's germline CDR1 is SGHVS and CDR2 FQNEAQ. V dropped 2 bases and J dropped 0 bases, with 11 bases sitting between them. The CDR3 nucleotides are TGTGCCAGCAGCTTATGGGCTACAGGCTCCTACGAGCAGTACTTC. Translated: CASSLWATGSYEQYF.

J is TRBJ2-7 and V is TRBV3-1 (or the pseudogene TRBV3-2); 7 bases agree with TRBD1. There are 15 residues in the CDR3. V was pared by 3 bases and J by 1 base, with 6 bases of the junction left unmatched. Germline CDR1 LGHDT, CDR2 YNNKEL (reference sequence). The CDR3 sequence: CASSHQGQPSYEQYF. Here the CDR3 DNA reads TGTGCCAGCAGCCACCAGGGACAGCCATCCTACGAGCAGTACTTC.

Here the CDR3 DNA reads TGCACCAGCAGCCAAGTGATAGTAGGCGGGGGTTACTGTTCCACAGATACGCAGTATTTT. It is translated as CTSSQVIVGGGYCSTDTQYF. The chain employs TRBV1 and TRBJ2-3; TRBD2 is the table's D call and was not checked against the DNA. TRBV1 is tagged as a pseudogene. CDR3 length: 20 residues.

In nucleotides, the CDR3 is TGTGCCAGCAGCTTAGCGTCAGGGGGCAAGACTGAAGCTTTCTTT. This translates into CASSLASGGKTEAFF. The genes are TRBV7-9 and TRBJ1-1, with 8 nucleotides matching TRBD1. The ends lost 0 bases at V and 5 bases at J; junction bases unmatched: 5. The CDR3 totals 15 residues. Looked up from germline, CDR1 is SEHNR and CDR2 is FQNEAQ (reference sequence).

This rearrangement joins TRBV7-9 to TRBJ1-4; 10 nucleotides match TRBD1. V dropped 5 bases and J dropped 7; count of bases not matched to a gene: 10. From germline, CDR1 is SEHNR and CDR2 FQNEAQ (reference sequence). This CDR3 has 16 residues. CDR3 DNA: TGTGCCAGCAGCCCGATGCCAAGGACAGGGGGTGAAAAACTGTTTTTT. It translates to CASSPMPRTGGEKLFF.

The V and J genes are TRBV19 and TRBJ2-5; TRBD1 aligns across 9 bases. The CDR3 contains 16 residues. V lost 3 bases, J lost 3 bases, and 8 bases stayed unmatched. Looked up from germline, CDR1 is LNHDA and CDR2 is SQIVND (reference sequence). The CDR3 loop reads CASSIRRTGVEETQYF. The CDR3 coding sequence is TGTGCCAGTAGTATTCGAAGGACAGGGGTCGAAGAGACCCAGTACTTC.

The sample holds many counts of this clone. The J gene is TRBJ1-2, the V gene TRBV19, with unresolved D. Looked up from germline, CDR1 is LNHDA and CDR2 is SQIVND (reference sequence). The V gene lost 5 bases and the J gene lost 5 bases, with 18 bases spanning the gap. The CDR3 contains 15 residues. The CDR3 coding sequence is TGTGCCAGTAGTGCAGGCCCAGGATTGCCGTATGGCTACACCTTC. It yields the protein CASSAGPGLPYGYTF.

This chain uses TRBV25-1 with TRBJ2-7, with D hard to call. The CDR3 sequence is 11 residues long. The V end was cut by 3 bases, the J end by 6 bases, with 6 bases between. CDR1 and CDR2 (germline): MGHDK, SYGVNS. The DNA of the CDR3 is TGTGCCAGCAGTGATGGCCGCGAGCAGTACTTC. As protein: CASSDGREQYF.

The chain joins TRBV7-9 to TRBJ1-1, with 9 nucleotides matching TRBD1. The ends lost 6 bases at V and 1 base at J; junction bases unmatched: 3. This CDR3 region has 14 residues. Looked up from germline, CDR1 is SEHNR and CDR2 is FQNEAQ (reference sequence). The CDR3 sequence is CASRRQGGNTEAFF. DNA for the CDR3: TGTGCCAGCAGGCGACAGGGGGGGAACACTGAAGCTTTCTTT.

The chain carries TRBV5-1 and TRBJ1-1; D not certain. The CDR3 sequence is 15 residues long. Germline V CDR1 and CDR2: SGHRS, YFSETQ. The ends were cut back, 0 bases at V and 5 bases at J, with 14 bases in the middle. CDR3 residues: CASSLALGVRTEAFF. DNA for the CDR3: TGCGCCAGCAGCTTGGCCCTCGGGGTACGAACTGAAGCTTTCTTT. Using reference TRBV5-1 and TRBJ1-1 for the parts outside the CDR3, the full variable domain is KAGVTQTPRYLIKTRGQQVTLSCSPISGHRSVSWYQQTPGQGLQFLFEYFSETQRNKGNFPGRFSGRQFSNSRSEMNVSTLELGDSALYLCASSLALGVRTEAFFGQGTRLTVV.

CDR3 protein: CASSDGLAGPLVREQFF. CDR3 sequence (DNA): TGTGCCAGCAGCGACGGACTAGCGGGTCCCCTTGTCAGGGAGCAGTTCTTC. V is TRBV7-9 and J is TRBJ2-1; 11 bases align to TRBD2. Trimming removed 5 bases from V and 10 bases from J; junction bases left unmatched: 16. Germline V gene data show CDR1 as SEHNR and CDR2 as FQNEAQ (reference sequence). This CDR3 has 17 residues.

The chain has TRBV6-5 and TRBJ1-4; 8 positions agree with TRBD1. The V gene end was trimmed by 2 bases and the J gene end by 7 bases; junction bases not matched to a gene: 6. Per the germline V gene, CDR1 is MNHEY and CDR2 is SVGAGI. The CDR3 covers 15 residues. The CDR3 DNA sequence: TGTGCCAGCAGTTACCAGGGGGCTCCGGGTGAAAAACTGTTTTTT. Protein sequence: CASSYQGAPGEKLFF.

The J gene is TRBJ2-3, the V gene TRBV7-2; D perhaps matches TRBD2 (6 bases). The germline gives CDR1 SGHTA, CDR2 FQGNSA. Trimming pared 1 base from V and 3 bases from J, leaving 11 bases between. The CDR3 totals 15 residues. CDR3 loop: CASSLVGGGTDTQYF. As DNA, the CDR3 is TGTGCCAGCAGCTTAGTGGGAGGAGGTACAGATACGCAGTATTTT.

The rearrangement joins TRBV12-3 or TRBV12-4 to TRBJ1-1; no clear D. The V and J ends lost 5 bases and 5 bases respectively, with 12 bases between them. The CDR3 totals 13 residues. The CDR3 DNA reads as TGTGCCAGCAGTCTTATACTATTAACTGAAGCTTTCTTT. Its translation: CASSLILLTEAFF.

The chain has TRBV5-1 and TRBJ1-4; TRBD1 is a possible D gene (6 bases). V lost 1 base and J 7 bases, leaving 8 bases between the germline ends. The CDR3 length is 13 residues. The V gene's germline CDR1 is SGHRS and CDR2 YFSETQ. In DNA form, the CDR3 reads TGCGCCAGCAGCTTGCTGGGGGCTGAAAAACTGTTTTTT. This codes for CASSLLGAEKLFF.

V gene TRBV28 combines with J gene TRBJ2-1; D ambiguous. There are 16 residues in the CDR3. The germline V gene has CDR1 MDHEN and CDR2 SYDVKM. Trimming left V 6 bases short and J 0 bases short, with 15 bases between. The CDR3 coding sequence is TGTGCCAGCAGCCCCCAGCGCCTTATCTCCTACAATGAGCAGTTCTTC. Encoded protein: CASSPQRLISYNEQFF.

The chain employs TRBV28 and TRBJ1-1, with a possible D match to TRBD1 (5 bases). The germline gives CDR1 MDHEN, CDR2 SYDVKM. Between the trimmed V and J ends, which lost 6 bases and 1 base, there was a span of 15 bases. The CDR3 extends over 15 amino acids. DNA for the CDR3: TGTGCCAGCAGACGTGGGGGGGGGAAGAACACTGAAGCTTTCTTT. It codes for CASRRGGGKNTEAFF.